A selection of T cell receptor beta chains follows, all from one sample in a study of PD-L1 blockade in urothelial cancer. Using immunoSEQ multiplex PCR, the repertoire was profiled, and TCRdb retains in-frame clones only, with some absent. The sample lists about 70,000 clones, 80% to 85% occurring once. Material: PBMCs, obtained around atezolizumab (anti-PD-L1) treatment. The receptor set was obtained from a man aged 65 to 79 with urothelial cancer. CDR3s include the opening cysteine and the closing phenylalanine or tryptophan. The order of the fields is J gene, D gene, clone size, V gene, CDR3 protein, CDR3 DNA. The D gene is left open where the match is weak. A row's size may be missing; if present it is once, few, many or a size class.

TRBJ1-1 | TRBD1 | . | TRBV10-2 | CASSDRGPGDTEAFF | TGCGCCAGCAGTGACAGGGGGCCTGGCGACACTGAAGCTTTCTTT
TRBJ2-7 | TRBD1 | . | TRBV7-9 | CASSWHSRTGLGEQYF | TGTGCCAGCAGCTGGCATTCTAGGACAGGGTTGGGAGAGCAGTACTTC
TRBJ2-3 | TRBD2 | . | TRBV19 | CARTESGSPHSTDTQYF | TGTGCCAGGACGGAGAGCGGGAGTCCCCATAGCACAGATACGCAGTATTTT
TRBJ2-2 | TRBD2 | . | TRBV7-3 | CASSNALAGTGELFF | TGTGCCAGCAGCAACGCCCTAGCGGGGACCGGGGAGCTGTTTTTT
TRBJ1-5 | . | few | TRBV21-1 | CASSADRLNQPQHF | TGTGCCAGCAGCGCTGACAGGCTCAATCAGCCCCAGCATTTT
TRBJ2-1 | TRBD2 | once | TRBV19 | CASRGEGDNEQFF | TGTGCCAGTAGAGGGGAGGGAGACAATGAGCAGTTCTTC
TRBJ2-5 | TRBD2 | . | TRBV5-1 | CASTTGSIAGARETQYF | TGCGCCAGCACCACCGGTTCGATAGCGGGAGCCCGGGAGACCCAGTACTTC
TRBJ2-7 | TRBD2 | . | TRBV6-1 | CASSAGLAGLRGEQYF | TGTGCCAGCAGTGCCGGACTAGCGGGTCTAAGGGGCGAGCAGTACTTC
TRBJ1-1 | . | . | TRBV9 | CASSVVVNTEAFF | TGTGCCAGCAGCGTAGTCGTGAACACTGAAGCTTTCTTT
TRBJ2-1 | TRBD2 | . | TRBV5-1 | CASSGTGGSNNEQFF | TGCGCCAGCAGCGGGACGGGAGGCTCAAACAATGAGCAGTTCTTC
TRBJ2-1 | TRBD2 | . | TRBV5-1 | CASSPGLAGGPFEQFF | TGCGCCAGCAGCCCCGGACTAGCGGGAGGGCCGTTTGAGCAGTTCTTC
TRBJ2-5 | . | . | TRBV10-1 | CASSASLGPETQYF | TGCGCCAGCAGTGCCTCCTTGGGCCCGGAGACCCAGTACTTC
TRBJ2-3 | . | . | TRBV9 | CASSVVGGTTDTQYF | TGTGCCAGCAGCGTAGTAGGCGGGACCACAGATACGCAGTATTTT
TRBJ1-5 | TRBD1 | . | TRBV2 | CASSWDRNQPQHF | TGTGCCAGCAGTTGGGACAGGAATCAGCCCCAGCATTTT
TRBJ1-2 | TRBD1 | . | TRBV25-1 | CASSEGTGGRGYTF | TGTGCCAGCAGTGAAGGGACAGGGGGGCGCGGCTACACCTTC
TRBJ2-7 | . | . | TRBV20-1 | CSASRGEQYF | TGCAGTGCTAGTAGGGGCGAGCAGTACTTC
TRBJ2-6 | . | . | TRBV28 | CASSFLSGANVLTF | TGTGCCAGCAGTTTCCTGTCTGGGGCCAACGTCCTGACTTTC
TRBJ2-7 | . | . | TRBV19 | CASSKGDYEQYF | TGTGCCAGTAGTAAGGGAGACTACGAGCAGTACTTC
TRBJ1-6 | . | . | TRBV7-9 | CASIRGTANSPLHF | TGTGCCAGCATCCGGGGGACGGCAAATTCACCCCTCCACTTT
TRBJ2-7 | . | . | TRBV27 | CASSPQVSRGEQYF | TGTGCCAGCAGCCCCCAGGTCTCTAGGGGCGAGCAGTACTTC
TRBJ2-5 | TRBD2 | . | TRBV5-4 | CASSPGLAGPQFGETQYF | TGTGCCAGCAGCCCGGGACTAGCGGGTCCGCAATTCGGGGAGACCCAGTACTTC
TRBJ2-3 | . | once | TRBV7-2 | CASKDSWQHRDPTDTQYF | TGTGCCAGCAAAGACTCTTGGCAACACAGGGACCCCACAGATACGCAGTATTTT
TRBJ2-4 | . | . | TRBV5-6 | CASSLGADSGLKNIQYF | TGTGCCAGCAGCTTGGGTGCGGATTCAGGACTCAAAAACATTCAGTACTTC
TRBJ2-7 | TRBD1 | . | TRBV27 | CASSLTRTGPEQYF | TGTGCCAGCAGTTTAACCCGGACAGGGCCCGAGCAGTACTTC
TRBJ2-1 | . | . | TRBV27 | CASSFPGTSNEQFF | TGTGCCAGCAGTTTCCCGGGGACATCTAATGAGCAGTTCTTC